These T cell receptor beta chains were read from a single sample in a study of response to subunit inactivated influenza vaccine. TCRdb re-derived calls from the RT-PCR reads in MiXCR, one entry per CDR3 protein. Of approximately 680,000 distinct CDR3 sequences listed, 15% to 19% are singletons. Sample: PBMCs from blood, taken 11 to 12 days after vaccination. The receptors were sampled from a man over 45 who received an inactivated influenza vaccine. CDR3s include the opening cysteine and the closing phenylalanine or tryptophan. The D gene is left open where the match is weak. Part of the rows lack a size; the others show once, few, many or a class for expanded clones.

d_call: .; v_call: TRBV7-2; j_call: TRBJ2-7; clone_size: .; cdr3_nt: TGTGCCAGCAGCTTAGAGGGCGGGACTGGTTACGAGCAGTACTTC; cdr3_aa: CASSLEGGTGYEQYF
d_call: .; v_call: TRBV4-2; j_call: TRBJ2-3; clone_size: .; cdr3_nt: TGTGCCAGCAGCCAAGTAGGGCAGGGCACAGATACGCAGTATTTT; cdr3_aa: CASSQVGQGTDTQYF
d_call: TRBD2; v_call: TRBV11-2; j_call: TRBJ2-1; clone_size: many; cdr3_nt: TGTGCCAGCAGCTTAAGGCGGGGGGGCTTTGGAGAGCAGTTCTTC; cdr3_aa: CASSLRRGGFGEQFF
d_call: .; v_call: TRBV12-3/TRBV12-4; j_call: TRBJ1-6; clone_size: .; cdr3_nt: TGTGCCAGCAGGACCCTCGGCGGGCAGAATTCACCCCTCCACTTT; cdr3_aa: CASRTLGGQNSPLHF
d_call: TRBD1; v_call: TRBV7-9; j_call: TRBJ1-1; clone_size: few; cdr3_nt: TGTGCCAGCAGCCGGGACAGATATAACACTGAAGCTTTCTTT; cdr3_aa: CASSRDRYNTEAFF
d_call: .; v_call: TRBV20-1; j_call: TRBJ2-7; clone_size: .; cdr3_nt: TGCAGTGCTTGCGATACTGCTACGAATCCCTACGAGCAGTACTTC; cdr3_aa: CSACDTATNPYEQYF
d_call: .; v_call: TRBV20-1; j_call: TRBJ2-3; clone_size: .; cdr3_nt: TGCAGTGCTAGACTAGTTTACACAGATACGCAGTATTTT; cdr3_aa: CSARLVYTDTQYF
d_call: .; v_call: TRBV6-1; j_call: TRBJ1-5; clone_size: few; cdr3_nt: TGTGCCAGCAGTGATAGGGGATGGGGCAATCAGCCCCAGCATTTT; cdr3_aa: CASSDRGWGNQPQHF
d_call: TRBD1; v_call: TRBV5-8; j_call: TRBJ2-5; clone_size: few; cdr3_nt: TGTGCCAGCAGCTTCTTACAGGGGAGCTACGAGACCCAGTACTTC; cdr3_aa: CASSFLQGSYETQYF
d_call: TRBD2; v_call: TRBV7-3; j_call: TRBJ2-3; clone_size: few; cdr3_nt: TGTGCCAGCAGCACCAGCGGGAGGGGCACAGATACGCAGTATTTT; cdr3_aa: CASSTSGRGTDTQYF
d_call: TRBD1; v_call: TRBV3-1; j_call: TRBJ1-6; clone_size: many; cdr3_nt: TGTGCCAGCAGTGACAGGGGGAGCTCACCCCTCCACTTT; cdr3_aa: CASSDRGSSPLHF
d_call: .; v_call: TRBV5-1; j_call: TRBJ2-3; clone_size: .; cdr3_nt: TGCGCCAGCAGCTCAGCTAGCGTGGTGGGCACAGATACGCAGTATTTT; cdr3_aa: CASSSASVVGTDTQYF
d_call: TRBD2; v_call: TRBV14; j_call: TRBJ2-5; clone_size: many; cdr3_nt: TGTGCCAGCAGCGAAGGGACTACCTACCAAGAGACCCAGTACTTC; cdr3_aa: CASSEGTTYQETQYF
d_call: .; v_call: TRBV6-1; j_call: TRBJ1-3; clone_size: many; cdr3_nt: TGTGCCAGCAGTCCCTTGTGGACCACTGAAATTGGGAACACCATATATTTT; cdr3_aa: CASSPLWTTEIGNTIYF
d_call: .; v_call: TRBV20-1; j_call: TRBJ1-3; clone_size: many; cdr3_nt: TGCAGTGCTAGAGATAGCCAGAGCTCTGGAAACACCATATATTTT; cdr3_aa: CSARDSQSSGNTIYF
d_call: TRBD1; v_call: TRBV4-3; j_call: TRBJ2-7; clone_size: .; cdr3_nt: TGCGCCAGCAGCCAAGACTTGGGGACAGGGGGTTCCACTCGGCAGTACTTC; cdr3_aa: CASSQDLGTGGSTRQYF
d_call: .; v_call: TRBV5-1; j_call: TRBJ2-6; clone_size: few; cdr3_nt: TGCGCCAGCAGCTTGGACACCCCTGGGGCCAACGTCCTGACTTTC; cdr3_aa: CASSLDTPGANVLTF
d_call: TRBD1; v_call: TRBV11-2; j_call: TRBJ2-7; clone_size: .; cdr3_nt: TGTGCCAGCACGCAGGGACAGACCCTATACGAGCAGTACTTC; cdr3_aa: CASTQGQTLYEQYF
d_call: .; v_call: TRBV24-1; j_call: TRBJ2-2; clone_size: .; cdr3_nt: TGTGCCACCAGTGATTTAGGAGCAGGGAACACCGGGGAGCTGTTTTTT; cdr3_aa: CATSDLGAGNTGELFF
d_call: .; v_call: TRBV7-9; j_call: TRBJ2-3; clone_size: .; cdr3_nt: TGTGCCAGCAGCCTACAGGGACTGAAGGCAGATACGCAGTATTTT; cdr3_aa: CASSLQGLKADTQYF
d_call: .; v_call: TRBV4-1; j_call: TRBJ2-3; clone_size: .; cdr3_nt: TGCGCCAGCAGCCAAGAGCCCGGTCAGGAAGATACGCAGTATTTT; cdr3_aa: CASSQEPGQEDTQYF
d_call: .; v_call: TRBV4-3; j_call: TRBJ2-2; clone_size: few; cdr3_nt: TGCGCCAGCAGCCAAGGGCCAAAAACCGGGGAGCTGTTTTTT; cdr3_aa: CASSQGPKTGELFF
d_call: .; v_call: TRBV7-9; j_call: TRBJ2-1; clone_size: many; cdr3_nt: TGTGCCAGCAGCCTACCCGGGACTCCTTATAATGAGCAGTTCTTC; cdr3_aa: CASSLPGTPYNEQFF
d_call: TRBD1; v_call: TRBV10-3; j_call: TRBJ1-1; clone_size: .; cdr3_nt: TGTGCCATCAGTGAGTCGAGAACAGGGGTGAACACTGAAGCTTTCTTT; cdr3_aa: CAISESRTGVNTEAFF
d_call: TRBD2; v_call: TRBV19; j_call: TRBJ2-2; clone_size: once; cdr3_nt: TGTGCCAGTACCAATCTAGCGGGGTCCGGGGAGCTGTTTTTT; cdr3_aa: CASTNLAGSGELFF
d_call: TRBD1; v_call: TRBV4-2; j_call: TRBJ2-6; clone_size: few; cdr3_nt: TGTGCCAGCGGAACAGGGGGCCACTCTGGGGCCAACGTCCTGACTTTC; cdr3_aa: CASGTGGHSGANVLTF
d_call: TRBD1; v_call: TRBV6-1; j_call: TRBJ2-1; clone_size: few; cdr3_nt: TGTGCCAGCATTCCCTCCGCGGGACAGGGAAGGAATGAGCAGTTCTTC; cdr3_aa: CASIPSAGQGRNEQFF
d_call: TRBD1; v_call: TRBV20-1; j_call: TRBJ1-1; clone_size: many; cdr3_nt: TGCAGTGCTAGAGATCGAGGGGACAGCGGCACTGAAGCTTTCTTT; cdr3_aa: CSARDRGDSGTEAFF
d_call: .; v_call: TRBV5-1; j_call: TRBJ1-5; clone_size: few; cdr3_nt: TGCGCCAGCAGATTGGGGCTTAGCAATCAGCCCCAGCATTTT; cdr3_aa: CASRLGLSNQPQHF
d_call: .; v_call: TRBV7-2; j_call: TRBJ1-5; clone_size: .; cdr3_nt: TGTGCCAGCAGCCTAACAATGGACAGAAATCAGCCCCAGCATTTT; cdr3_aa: CASSLTMDRNQPQHF
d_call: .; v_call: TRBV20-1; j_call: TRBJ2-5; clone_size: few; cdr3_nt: TGCAGTGCATGTTTAACCTCCTTGGGACGGCGAAAAGAGACCCAGTACTTC; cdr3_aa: CSACLTSLGRRKETQYF
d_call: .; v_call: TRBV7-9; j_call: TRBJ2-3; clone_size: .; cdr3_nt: TGTGCCAGCAGCTTGGGTTCCGGGACTCCTCCGTATTTT; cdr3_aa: CASSLGSGTPPYF
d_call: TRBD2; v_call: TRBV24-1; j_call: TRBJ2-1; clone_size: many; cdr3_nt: TGTGCCACCAGTGACAGTAGCGGGAAAATAGACAATGAGCAGTTCTTC; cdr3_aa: CATSDSSGKIDNEQFF
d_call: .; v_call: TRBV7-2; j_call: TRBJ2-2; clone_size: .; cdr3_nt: TGTGCCAGCAGCTTAGCACTGGGGTCGGGTGTTCCCGGGGAGCTGTTTTTT; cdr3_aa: CASSLALGSGVPGELFF
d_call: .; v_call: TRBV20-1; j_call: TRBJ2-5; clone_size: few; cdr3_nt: TGCAGTGCCGGGACCGGAGCGTACTTC; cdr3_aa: CSAGTGAYF
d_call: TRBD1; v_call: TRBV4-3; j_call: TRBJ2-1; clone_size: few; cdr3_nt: TGCGCCAGCAGCCAAAATGGACAGGGGGATGAGCAGTTCTTC; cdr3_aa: CASSQNGQGDEQFF
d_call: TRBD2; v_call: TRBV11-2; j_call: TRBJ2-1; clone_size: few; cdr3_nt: TGTGCCAGCAGCTTCCCCTGGACTAGCGGGGCCGGGGATGAGCAGTTCTTC; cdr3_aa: CASSFPWTSGAGDEQFF
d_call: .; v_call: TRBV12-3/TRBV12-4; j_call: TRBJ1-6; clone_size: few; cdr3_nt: TGTGCCAGCAGTTTAAATGGGCAGCCCCTCCACTTT; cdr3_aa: CASSLNGQPLHF
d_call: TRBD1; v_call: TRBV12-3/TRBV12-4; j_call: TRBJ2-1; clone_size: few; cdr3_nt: TGTGCCAGCAGGGACAGGGGATACAATGAGCAGTTCTTC; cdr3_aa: CASRDRGYNEQFF
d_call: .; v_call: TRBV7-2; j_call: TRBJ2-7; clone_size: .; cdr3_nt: TGTGCCAGCAGCTCATTCCACGAGCAGTACTTC; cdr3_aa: CASSSFHEQYF
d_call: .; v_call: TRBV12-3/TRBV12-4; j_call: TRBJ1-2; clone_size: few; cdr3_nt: TGTGCCAGCAGTTTAGCGGGGGGATTCTATGGCTACACCTTC; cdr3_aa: CASSLAGGFYGYTF
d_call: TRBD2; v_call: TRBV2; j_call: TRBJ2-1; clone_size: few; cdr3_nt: TGTGCCAGCAGTGAACCTAGCGGGGGGCCCTACAATGAGCAGTTCTTC; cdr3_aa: CASSEPSGGPYNEQFF